This T cell receptor beta chain is drawn from a study of T-cell reconstitution after alpha-beta-depleted transplantation in children. The study's findings and limits: TCRbeta diversity was high at day 60 in some patients (a result of surviving recipient T cells and thymic progenitors). One year post-transplant, T-cell counts and diversity were largely derived from T cells produced anew. There were reportedly several hundred expanded graft clones from which alpha-beta T cells came about two months after transplant.

Construction of the TCRbeta library involved unique molecular identifiers. Each CDR3 protein is one row after TCRdb ran MiXCR on the PCR reads. This sample has 500,000 to 600,000 distinct CDR3 sequences, with roughly a quarter found just once. V gave up 3 bases and J gave up 4 bases; unmatched junction bases: 6. CDR1 is DFQATT and CDR2 is SNEGSKA in the germline V gene (reference sequence). The CDR3 contains 14 residues. In regard to this clonotype: Its specificity is unknown.

This sample comprised PBMCs, obtained before TCRalphabeta/CD19-depleted stem cell transplant. The sequence derives from a boy younger than two with Wiskott-Aldrich syndrome, due to receive a stem cell transplant. The chain links TRBV20-1 to TRBJ2-5, with TRBD2 identical over 9 bases. The CDR3 bases are TGCAGTGCTAGTTGGGGACTAGCTAGAGAGACCCAGTACTTC. It translates to CSASWGLARETQYF.